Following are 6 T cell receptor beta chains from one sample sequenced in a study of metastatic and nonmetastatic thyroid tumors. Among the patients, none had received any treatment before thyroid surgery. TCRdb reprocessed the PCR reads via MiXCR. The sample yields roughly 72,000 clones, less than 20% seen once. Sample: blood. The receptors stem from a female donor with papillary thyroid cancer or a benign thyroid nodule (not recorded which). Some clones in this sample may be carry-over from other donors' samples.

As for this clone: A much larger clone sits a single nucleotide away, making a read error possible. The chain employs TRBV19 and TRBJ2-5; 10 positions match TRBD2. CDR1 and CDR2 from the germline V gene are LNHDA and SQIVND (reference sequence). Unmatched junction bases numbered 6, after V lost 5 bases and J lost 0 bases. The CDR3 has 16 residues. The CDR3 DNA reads TGTGCCAGTAGTTCGGGACTAGCGCTGCACCAAGAGACCCAGTACTTC. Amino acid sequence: CASSSGLALHQETQYF.

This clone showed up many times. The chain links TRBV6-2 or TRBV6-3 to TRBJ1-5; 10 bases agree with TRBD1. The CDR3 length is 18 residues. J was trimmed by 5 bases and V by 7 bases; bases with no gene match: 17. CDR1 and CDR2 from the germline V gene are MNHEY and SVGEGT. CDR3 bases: TGTGCCAGCACCATACCGGGACAGGGGATCCTCTACCATCAGCCCCAGCATTTT. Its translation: CASTIPGQGILYHQPQHF.

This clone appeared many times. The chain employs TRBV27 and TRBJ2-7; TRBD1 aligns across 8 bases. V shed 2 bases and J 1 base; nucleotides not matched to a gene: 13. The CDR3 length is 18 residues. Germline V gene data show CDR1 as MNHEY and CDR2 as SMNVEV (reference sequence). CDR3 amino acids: CASSLKPAGGLMSYEQYF. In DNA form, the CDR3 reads TGTGCCAGCAGTTTAAAGCCGGCAGGGGGCCTCATGTCCTACGAGCAGTACTTC.

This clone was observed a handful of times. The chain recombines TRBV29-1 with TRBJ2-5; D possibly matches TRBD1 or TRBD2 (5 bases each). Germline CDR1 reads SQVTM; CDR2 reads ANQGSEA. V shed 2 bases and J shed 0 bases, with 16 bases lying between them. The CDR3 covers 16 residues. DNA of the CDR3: TGCAGCGTTGAATCCTGGGGACCGTCAGACCAAGAGACCCAGTACTTC. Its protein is CSVESWGPSDQETQYF.

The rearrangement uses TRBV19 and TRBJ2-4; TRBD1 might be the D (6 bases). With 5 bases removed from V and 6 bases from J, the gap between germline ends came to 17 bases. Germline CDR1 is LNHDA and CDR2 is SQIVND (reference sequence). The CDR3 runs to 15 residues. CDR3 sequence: CASSPRDIRGNIQYF. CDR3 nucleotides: TGTGCCAGTAGTCCCCGGGACATTCGGGGAAACATTCAGTACTTC.

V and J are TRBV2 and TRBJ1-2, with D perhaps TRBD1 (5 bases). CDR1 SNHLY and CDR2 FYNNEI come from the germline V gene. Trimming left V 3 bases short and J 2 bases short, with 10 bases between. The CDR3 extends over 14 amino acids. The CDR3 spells CASSELGLNYGYTF. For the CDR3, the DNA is TGTGCCAGCAGTGAGCTGGGGCTAAACTATGGCTACACCTTC.